The 31 T cell receptor beta chains in this list originate from one sample, sequenced in a study of T cell repertoires in cytomegalovirus infection (dated by TCRdb to about 2019). The data were produced on an Illumina HiSeq 1500. The public reads were reanalyzed by TCRdb: fastp trimming at Q25, MiXCR alignment, in-frame beta chains only. Each entry merges the rows of one CDR3 protein and shows their most common DNA and genes. This sample lists approximately 100,000 distinct CDR3 sequences; 20% to 30% were detected once. The ten largest clones add up to about two fifths of the sample. Sequenced material: CD8+ T cells from PBMCs. The receptors stem from a human donor in good health (CMV status not recorded). Some clones in this sample may be carry-over from other donors' samples.

This clonotype has ten or more counts. The rearrangement links TRBV6-1 to TRBJ2-7, with 7 bases that match TRBD2. Germline CDR1 and CDR2: MNHNS and SASEGT. The CDR3 totals 12 residues. V gave up 11 bases and J gave up 0 bases; unmatched junction bases: 4. The CDR3 sequence is CAGGEPSYEQYF. In DNA, the CDR3 is TGTGCCGGGGGGGAGCCCTCCTACGAGCAGTACTTC.

This clonotype was seen many times. The chain uses TRBV7-6 and TRBJ2-7; 11 bases are shared with TRBD2. J gave up 5 bases and V 1 base, and 10 bases lay outside the gene matches. The germline CDR1 and CDR2 sequences are SGHVS and FNYEAQ. CDR3 size: 17 residues. The CDR3 nucleotides are TGTGCCAGCAGCTTAGGGGAGGTAGCGGGAGGGGTGCACGAGCAGTACTTC. Translated, it gives CASSLGEVAGGVHEQYF.

The chain uses TRBV20-1 and TRBJ2-1, with 9 positions matching TRBD2. The CDR3 is made up of 18 amino acids. V shed 7 bases, J shed 1 base, and the junction held 17 bases outside the gene matches. Germline V gene lookup returns CDR1 DFQATT and CDR2 SNEGSKA (reference sequence). The CDR3 sequence: CSVKPLRGGAFSYNEQFF. The CDR3 region has the DNA TGCAGTGTTAAGCCCCTGCGCGGGGGGGCCTTTTCCTACAATGAGCAGTTCTTC.

The genes are TRBV12-3 or TRBV12-4 and TRBJ2-1; TRBD2 is a possible D gene (6 bases). V lost 6 bases, J lost 0 bases, and 15 bases lay in between. CDR3 length: 16 amino acids. This chain's CDR3 is CASRPIDGSSYNEQFF. The DNA for the CDR3 is TGTGCCAGCAGACCTATAGACGGGAGCTCCTACAATGAGCAGTTCTTC.

This clonotype was observed at least ten times. The chain employs TRBV7-6 and TRBJ2-7; D may be TRBD2 (6 bases). CDR1 and CDR2 (germline): SGHVS, FNYEAQ. Trimming took off 4 bases at V and 0 bases at J, with 13 bases between the two ends. The length of the CDR3 is 15 residues. CDR3 region: CASSYRLGGSYEQYF. The CDR3 coding sequence is TGTGCCAGCAGCTACCGGTTGGGGGGCTCCTACGAGCAGTACTTC. The whole variable domain, remainder taken from reference TRBV7-6 and TRBJ2-7, is GAGVSQSPRYKVTKRGQDVALRCDPISGHVSLYWYRQALGQGPEFLTYFNYEAQQDKSGLPNDRFSAERPEGSISTLTIQRTEQRDSAMYRCASSYRLGGSYEQYFGPGTRLTVT.

The J gene is TRBJ2-2, the V gene TRBV19; no clear D gene. The CDR3 totals 13 residues. Germline CDR1 LNHDA, CDR2 SQIVND (reference sequence). The V end lost 3 bases, the J end lost 6 bases, and 8 bases lay between the germline ends. CDR3: CASSMVVAGELFF. CDR3 coding DNA: TGTGCCAGTAGTATGGTGGTAGCCGGGGAGCTGTTTTTT. The full variable domain, with the rest looked up from reference TRBV19 and TRBJ2-2, is DGGITQSPKYLFRKEGQNVTLSCEQNLNHDAMYWYRQDPGQGLRLIYYSQIVNDFQKGDIAEGYSVSREKKESFPLTVTSAQKNPTAFYLCASSMVVAGELFFGEGSRLTVL.

This clonotype was seen a few times. J is TRBJ2-1 and V is TRBV20-1, with D maybe TRBD1 (6 bases). V lost 5 bases, J lost 2 bases, and 16 bases lay in between. This CDR3 comprises 15 residues. Germline-derived CDR1 and CDR2 are DFQATT and SNEGSKA (reference sequence). The DNA for the CDR3 is TGCAGTGCTCCCCCGTCCAGGGGCCCCTACAATGAGCAGTTCTTC. This gives the protein CSAPPSRGPYNEQFF.

This clonotype was detected only a few times. This chain joins TRBV2 and TRBJ2-7; D ambiguous. The germline V gene encodes CDR1 SNHLY and CDR2 FYNNEI. Trimming left V 8 bases short and J 7 bases short, with 9 bases between. The CDR3 sequence is 10 residues long. The CDR3 coding sequence is TGTGCCAGCCGCGCGCGAGAGCAGTACTTC. Protein sequence: CASRAREQYF.

The chain recombines TRBV28 with TRBJ1-2, with D hard to call. Germline CDR1 is MDHEN and CDR2 is SYDVKM. The CDR3 extends over 13 amino acids. V was trimmed by 5 bases and J by 3 bases, leaving 10 bases between them. The CDR3 protein is CASSLMTDYGYTF. CDR3 sequence (DNA): TGTGCCAGCAGTCTCATGACGGACTATGGCTACACCTTC.

This chain connects TRBV28 to TRBJ2-1; 7 nucleotides match TRBD2. The length of the CDR3 is 13 residues. Germline V CDR1 and CDR2: MDHEN, SYDVKM. Trimming at V came to 3 bases and at J to 8 bases, leaving 4 bases not matched to a gene. DNA for the CDR3: TGTGCCAGCAGTTTGACTAGCTTCTATGAGCAGTTCTTC. Amino acids: CASSLTSFYEQFF.

This clonotype was detected a few times. V is TRBV7-9 and J is TRBJ1-3, with D possibly being TRBD1 (5 bases). Germline-derived CDR1 and CDR2 are SEHNR and FQNEAQ (reference sequence). This CDR3 region has 16 residues. Trimming shortened V by 3 bases and J by 0 bases, and 12 bases separated the two germline ends. The CDR3: CASSLGGLNSGNTIYF. The CDR3 DNA reads TGTGCCAGCAGCTTGGGGGGACTGAACTCTGGAAACACCATATATTTT. Using reference TRBV7-9 and TRBJ1-3 for the parts outside the CDR3, the full variable domain is DTGVSQNPRHKITKRGQNVTFRCDPISEHNRLYWYRQTLGQGPEFLTYFQNEAQLEKSRLLSDRFSAERPKGSFSTLEIQRTEQGDSAMYLCASSLGGLNSGNTIYFGEGSWLTVV.

This sequence joins TRBV6-1 and TRBJ2-3; no clear D. Trimming left V 2 bases short and J 7 bases short, with 7 bases between. The germline gives CDR1 MNHNS, CDR2 SASEGT. The CDR3 length is 12 residues. CDR3 protein: CASSERGNTQYF. The CDR3 DNA follows: TGTGCCAGCAGTGAAAGAGGAAATACGCAGTATTTT.

This clonotype was seen only a few times. The chain combines TRBV2 with TRBJ2-2; possible D gene TRBD1, 6 bases. The germline CDR1 and CDR2 sequences are SNHLY and FYNNEI. Trimming pared 0 bases from V and 6 bases from J, leaving 11 bases between. The CDR3 covers 15 residues. CDR3 sequence: CASSEATGFPGELFF. The CDR3 bases are TGTGCCAGCAGTGAAGCTACAGGGTTTCCCGGGGAGCTGTTTTTT.

This clonotype showed up just a few times. The V gene is TRBV20-1, the J gene TRBJ2-5, with D possibly being TRBD1 (5 bases). Between the trimmed V and J ends, which lost 2 bases and 1 base, there was a span of 17 bases. Looked up from germline, CDR1 is DFQATT and CDR2 is SNEGSKA (reference sequence). The CDR3 runs 16 residues. CDR3 sequence: CSARIRRGVGQETQYF. CDR3 sequence (DNA): TGCAGTGCTAGAATCCGAAGGGGCGTGGGCCAAGAGACCCAGTACTTC.

Only a few counts were recorded for this clonotype. The chain employs TRBV12-3 or TRBV12-4 and TRBJ1-1; D is uncertain. The V end was cut by 8 bases, the J end by 1 base, with 5 bases between. The CDR3 length is 11 residues. The CDR3 sequence is CASRQNTEAFF. The DNA for the CDR3 is TGTGCCAGCCGCCAGAACACTGAAGCTTTCTTT.

CDR3: CASSLAGGVDEQYF. CDR3 in DNA: TGTGCCAGCAGCTTAGCGGGGGGGGTGGACGAGCAGTACTTC. V is TRBV7-2 and J is TRBJ2-7; TRBD2 matches at 7 bases. V was clipped by 0 bases and J by 5 bases; unmatched bases: 4. The length of the CDR3 is 14 residues. Germline assignment: CDR1 SGHTA and CDR2 FQGNSA.

The chain employs TRBV7-9 and TRBJ2-1, with a tentative D call TRBD2 (6 bases). CDR1 and CDR2 from the germline V gene are SEHNR and FQNEAQ (reference sequence). This CDR3 is 15 amino acids long. V was pared by 7 bases and J by 6 bases, with 19 bases between. CDR3 region: CASMGTGDDPNEQFF. In DNA, the CDR3 is TGTGCCAGCATGGGCACGGGGGATGATCCCAATGAGCAGTTCTTC.

This clonotype has a handful of counts. The chain carries TRBV28 and TRBJ2-5; possible D gene TRBD2, 6 bases. This CDR3 is built from 14 residues. The germline CDR1 and CDR2 sequences are MDHEN and SYDVKM. Trimming left V 5 bases short and J 5 bases short, with 15 bases between. This CDR3 reads CASSPQWAGETQYF. CDR3 coding DNA: TGTGCCAGCAGTCCACAATGGGCGGGGGAGACCCAGTACTTC.

As DNA, the CDR3 is TGCGCCAGCAGCCAAGCCGGGACAGGTTTTACTGAAGCTTTCTTT. It specifies CASSQAGTGFTEAFF. The V and J genes are TRBV4-3 and TRBJ1-1; the match to TRBD1 covers 8 bases. Trimming removed 1 base from V and 5 bases from J; junction bases left unmatched: 6. The CDR3 sequence is 15 residues long. Germline CDR1 reads LGHNA; CDR2 reads YSLEER.

The rearrangement links TRBV5-3 to TRBJ2-1; a weak D match, TRBD2 (6 bases). TRBV5-3 is an ORF; its function is uncertain. The CDR3 sequence is 14 residues long. Trimming pared 8 bases from V and 6 bases from J, leaving 18 bases between. The chain's CDR3 is CASSPRDFFNEQFF. CDR3 nucleotide sequence: TGTGCCAGCAGCCCGCGGGACTTTTTCAATGAGCAGTTCTTC.

The chain links TRBV5-5 to TRBJ2-1; possibly TRBD2 for D (6 bases). Germline V gene lookup returns CDR1 SGHKS and CDR2 YYEKEE (reference sequence). V lost 2 bases, J lost 7 bases, and 7 bases lay in between. The CDR3 covers 12 residues. The CDR3 region has the DNA TGTGCCAGCAGCTTTCTAGCGAATGAGCAGTTCTTC. Its protein is CASSFLANEQFF.

The chain recombines TRBV10-3 with TRBJ1-3; 11 bases are shared with TRBD1. Germline V gene data show CDR1 as ENHRY and CDR2 as SYGVKD. V dropped 8 bases and J dropped 0; count of bases not matched to a gene: 9. This CDR3 comprises 17 residues. CDR3 in amino acids: CAILTGTGGHSGNTIYF. CDR3 nucleotides: TGTGCCATCCTAACCGGGACAGGGGGACACTCTGGAAACACCATATATTTT.

J is TRBJ1-5 and V is TRBV11-2; D is ambiguous. The CDR3 is 15 amino acids. In germline, CDR1 is SGHAT, CDR2 FQNNGV. The V end was cut by 3 bases, the J end by 0 bases, with 9 bases between. The CDR3 nucleotides are TGTGCCAGCAGCTTGGGAGGTTTTAGCAATCAGCCCCAGCATTTT. It translates to CASSLGGFSNQPQHF.

CDR3 region: CASSYDRGTYNEQFF. The CDR3, as DNA: TGTGCCAGCAGTTACGACAGGGGAACCTACAATGAGCAGTTCTTC. This chain joins TRBV6-6 and TRBJ2-1; TRBD1 agrees at 8 bases. V was clipped by 2 bases and J by 2 bases; unmatched bases: 2. Germline CDR1 and CDR2: MNHNY and SVGAGI (reference sequence). The CDR3 covers 15 residues.

This clonotype was picked up many times. The chain has TRBV11-2 and TRBJ2-1; 8 bases are shared with TRBD1. CDR1 and CDR2 from the germline V gene are SGHAT and FQNNGV. V dropped 3 bases and J dropped 8; count of bases not matched to a gene: 6. The CDR3 is 14 residues long. The CDR3 loop is CASSFTGGLDEQFF. DNA for the CDR3: TGTGCCAGCAGCTTTACAGGGGGTCTCGATGAGCAGTTCTTC.

This clonotype was recorded many times. The chain links TRBV28 to TRBJ2-3; no clear D. V dropped 6 bases and J dropped 2 bases, with 9 bases sitting between them. The CDR3 is 13 residues long. Germline V CDR1 and CDR2: MDHEN, SYDVKM. Written as DNA, the CDR3 is TGTGCCAGCAGCTTAGGCTACACAGATACGCAGTATTTT. Amino acids: CASSLGYTDTQYF.

This clonotype was detected ten times or more. The chain carries TRBV12-3 or TRBV12-4 and TRBJ1-1, with no clear D. Trimming removed 6 bases at V and 8 bases at J, with 19 bases between. This CDR3 has 14 residues. The CDR3 reads CASSPTRLVAEAFF. DNA of the CDR3: TGTGCCAGCAGCCCAACTCGCTTGGTGGCAGAAGCTTTCTTT.

The rearrangement links TRBV15 to TRBJ1-1; no clear D. Germline-derived CDR1 and CDR2 are LNHNV and YYDKDF (reference sequence). CDR3 length equals 15 residues. V was clipped by 3 bases and J by 5 bases, with 16 bases between them. DNA of the CDR3: TGTGCCACCAGCAGTGCCCACAGCCTAGGGACTGAAGCTTTCTTT. It specifies CATSSAHSLGTEAFF. The variable domain in full, with the rest retrieved from reference TRBV15 and TRBJ1-1, is DAMVIQNPRYQVTQFGKPVTLSCSQTLNHNVMYWYQQKSSQAPKLLFHYYDKDFNNEADTPDNFQSRRPNTSFCFLDIRSPGLGDTAMYLCATSSAHSLGTEAFFGQGTRLTVV.

This chain connects TRBV29-1 to TRBJ2-2; 7 nucleotides match TRBD1. The J segment lost 1 base and the V segment lost 4 bases, leaving 3 bases of the junction unmatched. CDR3 length equals 14 residues. From germline, CDR1 is SQVTM and CDR2 ANQGSEA. CDR3 nucleotides: TGCAGCGTTGGTGGGACAGAGAACACCGGGGAGCTGTTTTTT. It encodes CSVGGTENTGELFF.

The CDR3 is CAWEGTGDYEQYF. The CDR3 coding sequence is TGTGCCTGGGAGGGGACAGGAGACTACGAGCAGTACTTC. The rearrangement uses TRBV30 and TRBJ2-7; 8 nucleotides line up with TRBD1. Per germline, CDR1 GTSNPN and CDR2 SVGIG (reference sequence). The CDR3 runs to 13 residues. The V segment lost 5 bases and the J segment 3 bases; nucleotides outside the gene matches: 6. Filled out from reference TRBV30 and TRBJ2-7, the complete variable domain reads SQTIHQWPATLVQPVGSPLSLECTVEGTSNPNLYWYRQAAGRGLQLLFYSVGIGQISSEVPQNLSASRPQDRQFILSSKKLLLSDSGFYLCAWEGTGDYEQYFGPGTRLTVT.

The chain joins TRBV20-1 to TRBJ2-3; D is undetermined. Germline V gives CDR1 DFQATT, CDR2 SNEGSKA (reference sequence). V was clipped by 5 bases and J by 4 bases, with 13 bases between them. CDR3 length: 13 amino acids. The CDR3 sequence is CSAREVGPDTQYF. CDR3 bases: TGCAGTGCTCGTGAAGTTGGCCCAGATACGCAGTATTTT.